This T cell receptor beta chain was documented in a study of shared clonotypes between healthy human individuals. Study-wide context: CD8 memory received one plate per donor, CD8 naive two, CD4 memory three and CD4 naive three.

Study-level points and caveats: Sampling involved blood alone; tissue repertoires likely differ. Naive CD4 clonotypes were shared across a handful of donors at around 5.4%.

Adult Caucasians living in Nashville, Tennessee made up all of the donors. The assay was immunoSEQ multiplex PCR, and TCRdb's table has in-frame clones only and misses some. The sample records some 1.5 million clones, 96% being singletons. The V and J ends lost 0 bases and 6 bases respectively, with 10 bases between them. The CDR3 spans 13 residues. Looked up from germline, CDR1 is SGHRS and CDR2 is YFSETQ. On this clone: The antigen remains undetermined. Other DNA sequences in this specimen translate into the identical CDR3.

The genes are TRBV5-1 and TRBJ2-7; D is perhaps TRBD1 (6 bases). The receptor's source is a young man in good health. Sample: naive CD4+ T cells sorted from blood. Subset of the sample: CD45RA+ positively selected. The CDR3 sequence: CASSLEGVGEQYF. In DNA form, the CDR3 reads TGCGCCAGCAGCTTGGAGGGGGTGGGCGAGCAGTACTTC.